This T cell receptor (beta chain) was retrieved from a study of Graves' ophthalmopathy and Graves' hyperthyroidism. Looking at the study overall: Pretreatment peripheral blood was obtained at initial diagnosis. Study outcomes and limitations: Ophthalmopathy was separated from stable hyperthyroidism by a 13-signature model with 87.88% sensitivity and around 81% specificity.

Researchers took RNA transcripts and amplified TCR beta CDR3 regions from them. Scientists carried out first-round RT-PCR using HTBI primers and then a second-round multiplex PCR. TCRdb reanalysed the multiplex PCR reads using MiXCR and keeps one entry per CDR3 protein. The data hold under 350,000 distinct CDR3 sequences, with roughly 16% observed a single time. On this clonotype itself: The antigen is unknown.

CDR1 and CDR2 from the germline V gene are SGHAT and FQNNGV. The CDR3 consists of 16 residues. V shed 7 bases and J 0 bases; nucleotides not matched to a gene: 9. The chain combines TRBV11-2 with TRBJ2-7; 10 bases line up with TRBD1. The receptor's source is an adult man with Graves' ophthalmopathy. Sequencing was performed on peripheral blood. CDR3 protein: CASTELGTGASYEQYF. The CDR3 region has the DNA TGTGCCAGCACCGAGCTCGGGACAGGGGCCTCCTACGAGCAGTACTTC. The entire variable domain, with the rest obtained from reference TRBV11-2 and TRBJ2-7, is as follows: EAGVAQSPRYKIIEKRQSVAFWCNPISGHATLYWYQQILGQGPKLLIQFQNNGVVDDSQLPKDRFSAERLKGVDSTLKIQPAKLEDSAVYLCASTELGTGASYEQYFGPGTRLTVT.